This TCR beta chain appears in the sequencing data of a study of T-cell reconstitution after alpha-beta-depleted transplantation in children. Unique molecular identifiers featured in how the TCRbeta library was prepared. MiXCR was run by TCRdb on the PCR reads, yielding one entry per CDR3 protein. The profile covers about 91,000 distinct CDR3 sequences, with roughly 8.8% appearing a single time and over 6% taken by the ten largest. The CDR3 has 14 residues. Trimming removed 6 bases from V and 5 bases from J, with 16 bases in between. This clonotype was observed many times. The TCR originated in a human donor who donated a stem cell graft to a child with congenital amegakaryocytic thrombocytopenia. The rearrangement uses TRBV12-3 or TRBV12-4 and TRBJ1-1, with a tentative D call TRBD1 (5 bases). The starting material was PBMCs from the stem cell graft donor, obtained from the stem cell graft. CDR3 sequence reads: CASRLRVRETEAFF. The DNA for the CDR3 is TGTGCCAGCAGGCTCAGGGTAAGGGAGACTGAAGCTTTCTTT.